Listed below are T cell receptor beta chains from one sample, sequenced in a study of T cell responses to AZD1222 COVID-19 vaccine. Sequencing was performed with immunoSEQ multiplex PCR; in TCRdb, only in-frame clones are kept and a portion is missing. Of about 150,000 clones in the sample, 89% were seen once. The source material was peripheral blood, sampled on day 0 of AZD1222 vaccination. Receptor source: an adult in good health. CDR3s include the opening cysteine and the closing phenylalanine or tryptophan. The D gene is left open where the match is weak. Expanded clones are given a class, and other clones once, few, many or no size at all.

TRBV2	NA	NA	TRBJ2-2	TGTGCCAGCAGTTTTACCACGAACACCGGGGAGCTGTTTTTT	CASSFTTNTGELFF
TRBV9	once	NA	TRBJ2-3	TGTGCCAGCAGCGTAGTTCGTGTTGGGACATGGGACCTCACAGATACGCAGTATTTT	CASSVVRVGTWDLTDTQYF
TRBV19	few	NA	TRBJ2-3	TGTGCCAGTAGCAAGACACCGTCTCTCACAGATACGCAGTATTTT	CASSKTPSLTDTQYF
TRBV5-4	NA	NA	TRBJ2-5	TGTGCCAGCAGCCCGGTCGGTGGCGGAGAGACCCAGTACTTC	CASSPVGGGETQYF
TRBV5-1	NA	TRBD2	TRBJ2-3	TGCGCCAGCAGCCTTAGCGGGAGGCGTGGCGATACGCAGTATTTT	CASSLSGRRGDTQYF
TRBV12-3/TRBV12-4	NA	NA	TRBJ2-1	TGTGCCAGCACCTGGGGGAATGAGCAGTTCTTC	CASTWGNEQFF
TRBV5-1	NA	TRBD2	TRBJ2-1	TGCGCCAGCAGCTTTGGCGGGAGCTCCTACAATGAGCAGTTCTTC	CASSFGGSSYNEQFF
TRBV7-3	NA	NA	TRBJ1-4	TGTGCCAGCAGCTTAACGATCACAGGTATGGACAATTGGGCGGAAAAACTGTTTTTT	CASSLTITGMDNWAEKLFF
TRBV5-8	NA	TRBD1	TRBJ2-1	TGTGCCAGCAGCTTGGACCAGGGGGCCTACAATGAGCAGTTCTTC	CASSLDQGAYNEQFF
TRBV7-8	NA	TRBD1	TRBJ2-2	TGTGCCAGCAGCCGGACAGGTGCGAACACCGGGGAGCTGTTTTTT	CASSRTGANTGELFF
TRBV7-2	once	NA	TRBJ2-2	TGTGCCAGCAGCCGAGCGGCCGGGGAGCTGTTTTTT	CASSRAAGELFF
TRBV27	NA	NA	TRBJ1-2	TGTGCCAGCAGTTTTCTGGGTGCCGAAAATATGATTCCGTATGGCTACACCTTC	CASSFLGAENMIPYGYTF
TRBV24-1	NA	NA	TRBJ1-2	TGTGCCACCAGTGATGTTCAAAGTGGCTACACCTTC	CATSDVQSGYTF
TRBV6-5	NA	NA	TRBJ2-7	TGTGCCAGCAGGAGGGAAGCGACAAGCTCCTACGAGCAGTACTTC	CASRREATSSYEQYF
TRBV7-6	NA	TRBD2	TRBJ2-1	TGTGCCAGCAGCCCCGTTTCGGGGGGCTCCTACAATGAGCAGTTCTTC	CASSPVSGGSYNEQFF
TRBV28	once	TRBD1	TRBJ2-7	TGTGCCGCCGGGACAGGGGGGAGCTCCTACGAGCAGTACTTC	CAAGTGGSSYEQYF
TRBV11-1	once	NA	TRBJ2-3	TGTGCCAGCAGCTCGAGCCCCACAGATACGCAGTATTTT	CASSSSPTDTQYF
TRBV7-3	few	TRBD2	TRBJ2-3	TGTGCCAGCAGCTTGACAGCGGGAGGATCTTCTCTCACAGATACGCAGTATTTT	CASSLTAGGSSLTDTQYF
TRBV18	NA	TRBD2	TRBJ2-1	TGTGCCAGCTCACCTACCCTAGCGGGAGAGAATGAGCAGTTCTTC	CASSPTLAGENEQFF
TRBV7-2	NA	NA	TRBJ1-6	TGTGCCAGCAGCTTAGGTTCCCAGTCTAATTCACCCCTCCACTTT	CASSLGSQSNSPLHF
TRBV24-1	NA	TRBD1	TRBJ1-2	TGTGCCACCAGTGATGCCAGGGGGCAGGGCCTTGGCTACACCTTC	CATSDARGQGLGYTF
TRBV28	NA	TRBD2	TRBJ2-1	TGTGCCAGCAGTCCTCACCAGTCCGGACTAGCGGTAGTCTACAATGAGCAGTTCTTC	CASSPHQSGLAVVYNEQFF
TRBV19	NA	TRBD2	TRBJ2-1	TGTGCCGCTAACCCCGGTGTGGTAGCGGGAGGGAATGAGCAGTTCTTC	CAANPGVVAGGNEQFF
TRBV19	NA	NA	TRBJ1-4	TGTGCCAGTACCTGGGGATTCCGTGAAAAACTGTTTTTT	CASTWGFREKLFF
TRBV19	NA	NA	TRBJ2-1	TGTGCCAGTAGTACCACCAGGCCCAATGAGCAGTTCTTC	CASSTTRPNEQFF
TRBV10-1	NA	NA	TRBJ1-1	TGCGTCCATAGGGGAACTGAAGCTTTCTTT	CVHRGTEAFF
TRBV7-2	NA	TRBD1	TRBJ1-5	TGTGCCAGCAGCTCACCAGACAGGGGCTATCAGCCCCAGCATTTT	CASSSPDRGYQPQHF
TRBV2	few	NA	TRBJ1-3	TGTGCCAGCAGTACGATCCTCTCTGGAAACACCATATATTTT	CASSTILSGNTIYF
TRBV5-1	NA	TRBD1	TRBJ1-1	TGCGCCAGCAGCTTGTTGGGACAGGGGATGAACACTGAAGCTTTCTTT	CASSLLGQGMNTEAFF
TRBV11-1	NA	NA	TRBJ2-7	TGTGCCAGCAGCCCGGCCTACGAGCAGTACTTC	CASSPAYEQYF
TRBV27	NA	TRBD2	TRBJ2-1	TGTGCCAGCAGGAGACTAGCGGGTAACTCCTACAATGAGCAGTTCTTC	CASRRLAGNSYNEQFF
TRBV14	NA	TRBD1	TRBJ2-2	TGTGCCAGCAGCCAACGCGGACAGGGGGCAATTCGGAACACCGGGGAGCTGTTTTTT	CASSQRGQGAIRNTGELFF
TRBV28	NA	TRBD2	TRBJ2-7	TGTGCCAGCAATGCGGGAGAATACGAGCAGTACTTC	CASNAGEYEQYF
TRBV10-1	NA	NA	TRBJ2-2	TGCGCCAGCAGTCGAGCGAACACCGGGGAGCTGTTTTTT	CASSRANTGELFF
TRBV5-1	NA	NA	TRBJ2-6	TGCGCCAGCAGCTTGGACCCCTCGTCTGGGGCCAACGTCCTGACTTTC	CASSLDPSSGANVLTF
TRBV9	NA	NA	TRBJ2-1	TGTGCCAGCAGCGGGGACGACCGCTCCTACAATGAGCAGTTCTTC	CASSGDDRSYNEQFF
TRBV9	NA	NA	TRBJ1-1	TGTGCCAGCAGCCCCACAGGGTCTAACACTGAAGCTTTCTTT	CASSPTGSNTEAFF
TRBV28	NA	NA	TRBJ1-4	TGTGCCAGCGGTAATGAAAAACTGTTTTTT	CASGNEKLFF
TRBV11-2	once	NA	TRBJ2-5	TGTGCCAGCAGCTCACAGGGGGGCGGGGGCCAAGAGACCCAGTACTTC	CASSSQGGGGQETQYF